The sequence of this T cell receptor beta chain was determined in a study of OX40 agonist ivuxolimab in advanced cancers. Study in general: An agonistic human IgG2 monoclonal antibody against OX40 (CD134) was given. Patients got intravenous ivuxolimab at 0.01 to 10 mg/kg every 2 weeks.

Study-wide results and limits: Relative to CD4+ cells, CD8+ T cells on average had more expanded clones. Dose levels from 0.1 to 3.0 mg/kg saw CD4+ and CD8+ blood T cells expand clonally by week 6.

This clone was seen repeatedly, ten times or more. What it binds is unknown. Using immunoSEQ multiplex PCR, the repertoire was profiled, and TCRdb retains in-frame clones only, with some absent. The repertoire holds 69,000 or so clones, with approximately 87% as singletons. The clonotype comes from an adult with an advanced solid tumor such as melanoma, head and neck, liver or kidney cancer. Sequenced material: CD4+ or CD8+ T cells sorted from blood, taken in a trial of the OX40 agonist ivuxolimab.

CDR3 in amino acids: CSVEYNEQFF. DNA for the CDR3: TGCAGCGTGGAGTACAATGAGCAGTTCTTC. The chain employs TRBV29-1 and TRBJ2-1; D call uncertain. Germline V gene sequence: CDR1 SQVTM, CDR2 ANQGSEA. Trimming stripped 6 bases from V and 4 bases from J, with 4 bases between. The CDR3 contains 10 residues.